This TCR beta chain was captured in a study of CD8 T cells in Susac syndrome. RNA amounts of roughly 0.5 to 1 ug underwent reverse transcription with random hexamers. It was immunoSEQ multiplex PCR that amplified TCR beta CDR3 across 54 Vbeta and 13 Jbeta. In TCRdb, the immunoSEQ multiplex PCR reads were re-called with MiXCR into one record per CDR3 protein. The sample lists approximately 150,000 distinct CDR3 sequences; approximately 94% were seen once. Looked up from germline, CDR1 is SNHLY and CDR2 is FYNNEI. This CDR3 has 13 amino acids. V was trimmed by 8 bases and J by 1 base, leaving 11 bases between them.

The sample consisted of CD4+ T cells from PBMCs. This clonotype was obtained from a human donor in good health. V gene TRBV2 combines with J gene TRBJ1-1; weak D call: TRBD1 (5 bases). CDR3 region: CASGFGGNTEAFF. DNA for the CDR3: TGTGCCAGCGGTTTCGGGGGGAACACTGAAGCTTTCTTT. Based on the CDR3 plus reference TRBV2 and TRBJ1-1, the full variable domain is EPEVTQTPSHQVTQMGQEVILRCVPISNHLYFYWYRQILGQKVEFLVSFYNNEISEKSEIFDDQFSVERPDGSNFTLKIRSTKLEDSAMYFCASGFGGNTEAFFGQGTRLTVV.